The TCR beta chain described here comes from a study of T cells after yellow fever vaccination. Study overall: SMART-Seq v4 Ultra Low Input prepared the low-cell-number fractions.

5'RACE template switching produced TCR cDNA carrying a universal primer site and UMIs. A single record per CDR3 protein comes from TCRdb applying MiXCR to the 5' RACE reads. This sample yields under 400,000 distinct CDR3 sequences, of which around 10% are seen a single time; about 17% belongs to the top ten. Germline assignment: CDR1 MNHNY and CDR2 SVGAGI (reference sequence). V trimming: 7 bases; J trimming: 6 bases; junction bases outside the gene matches: 2. This CDR3 region has 11 residues. The chain carries TRBV6-6 and TRBJ2-7, with 8 positions matching TRBD1. Sequenced here: PBMCs, sampled on the day of the first yellow fever vaccination. The sequence was obtained from a man younger than 30 who received the YFV17D yellow fever vaccine. DNA for the CDR3: TGTGCCAGCAAAACAGGGGGCGAGCAGTACTTC. Translation gives CASKTGGEQYF.